This record covers a single T cell receptor (beta chain). Its specificity is not known. The data stem from a study of blood T cells in healthy people across ages. With V trimmed by 2 bases and J by 2 bases, 6 bases remained unmatched. CDR1 is DFQATT and CDR2 is SNEGSKA in the germline V gene (reference sequence). The CDR3 is 15 amino acids. Using a J-beta primer mix together with a sample-barcoded 5' primer, a second PCR was run for roughly 7 to 11 cycles. At least 3 million CDR3-containing paired-end reads were obtained per sample. MiXCR, run by TCRdb on the 5' RACE reads, gives a single entry per CDR3 protein. This sample has 1.5 million to 2 million distinct CDR3 sequences; 49% occur once, and the top ten carry approximately 2%. Findings and limits, study-wide: Per million T cells, TCR beta diversity dropped roughly linearly as age increased.

The TCR comes from a woman between 40 and 55 years old in good health. The genes are TRBV20-1 and TRBJ2-5; TRBD1 aligns across 9 bases. The sequencing sample was made of blood. The CDR3 sequence is CSARRAGTGQETQYF. CDR3 sequence (DNA): TGCAGTGCTAGAAGGGCCGGGACAGGGCAAGAGACCCAGTACTTC.